Following are 14 T cell receptor beta chains from one sample sequenced in a study of T cells in Graves' hyperthyroidism and ophthalmopathy. Amplification yielded TCR beta CDR3 regions, with RNA transcripts as the source. The HTBI primer set was used in a first-round RT-PCR of the TCR CDR3. Via MiXCR, TCRdb re-called the multiplex PCR reads, giving one row per CDR3 protein. The sample carries hundreds of thousands of distinct CDR3 sequences, roughly 37% recorded once. The sample was blood. These receptor sequences come from a man younger than 35 with Graves' hyperthyroidism.

As regards this clonotype: In this CDR3 the conserved last residue, phenylalanine or tryptophan, is missing, so a read error is likely. The CDR3 sequence: CASSPGQNTEAFS. CDR3 DNA sequence: TGCGCCAGCAGCCCTGGACAGAACACTGAAGCTTTCTCT. This rearrangement joins TRBV4-3 to TRBJ1-1, with D tentatively TRBD1 (5 bases). The CDR3 has 13 amino acids. The V end was cut by 4 bases, the J end by 1 base, with 7 bases between. Germline V gene lookup returns CDR1 LGHNA and CDR2 YSLEER.

This chain links TRBV2 with TRBJ2-5; D is unclear. The CDR3 is made up of 11 amino acids. Germline V gene sequence: CDR1 SNHLY, CDR2 FYNNEI. This CDR3 is CARDTAETQYF. The CDR3 nucleotides are TGTGCTAGAGATACGGCTGAGACCCAGTACTTC.

This rearrangement joins TRBV10-3 to TRBJ1-2; D remains ambiguous. V was trimmed by 4 bases and J by 10 bases, leaving 13 bases between them. CDR1 is ENHRY, CDR2 SYGVKD, per germline. This CDR3 has 12 residues. CDR3 sequence (DNA): TGTGCCATCAGTGTGCGGAGTCAGGACTACACCTTC. Protein: CAISVRSQDYTF.

The chain is built from TRBV11-2 and TRBJ2-7; 12 positions agree with TRBD2. CDR1 and CDR2 (germline): SGHAT, FQNNGV. The CDR3 is made up of 16 amino acids. Trimming took 4 bases from V and 4 from J; bases not matched to a gene: 8. CDR3 coding DNA: TGTGCCAGCAGCTCCGGGGGGACTAGCGGGTCGTACGAGCAGTACTTC. It specifies CASSSGGTSGSYEQYF.

This CDR3 is CASSHQRIGTQYF. The CDR3 nucleotides read TGTGCCAGCAGCCACCAGCGGATCGGCACCCAGTACTTC. The chain uses TRBV14 and TRBJ2-5; TRBD2 might be the D (5 bases). V dropped 3 bases and J dropped 8 bases, with 13 bases sitting between them. The germline gives CDR1 SGHDN, CDR2 FVKESK. The length of the CDR3 is 13 residues.

The chain joins TRBV5-4 to TRBJ1-1; tentative D call: TRBD1 (6 bases). Trimming took 4 bases from V and 5 from J, leaving 15 bases between them. Germline V gene sequence: CDR1 SGHNT, CDR2 YYREEE (reference sequence). The CDR3 covers 14 residues. Here the CDR3 reads CASSQLQGRTEAFF. In DNA form, the CDR3 reads TGTGCCAGCAGCCAGCTACAGGGAAGGACTGAAGCTTTCTTT.

V gene TRBV6-6 combines with J gene TRBJ1-1; D unresolved. This CDR3 has 14 residues. Germline CDR1 and CDR2: MNHNY and SVGAGI (reference sequence). The V end was cut by 4 bases, the J end by 3 bases, with 12 bases between. The CDR3 sequence: CASSSTLRDTEAFF. The CDR3 nucleotides are TGTGCCAGCAGTTCCACCCTCAGAGACACTGAAGCTTTCTTT.

In this sample, this clonotype turned up once. V usage is TRBV19 and J usage is TRBJ2-7; D may be TRBD1 (9 bases). The V gene lost 6 bases and the J gene lost 4 bases, with 19 bases spanning the gap. CDR3 length: 15 residues. Looked up from germline, CDR1 is LNHDA and CDR2 is SQIVND (reference sequence). CDR3 residues: CASRSSGTGTYEQYF. The CDR3, as DNA: TGTGCCAGTAGGAGTAGCGGGACAGGGACGTACGAGCAGTACTTC.

The chain is built from TRBV2 and TRBJ1-1, with a tentative D call TRBD1 (6 bases). V shed 5 bases and J shed 6 bases, with 22 bases lying between them. Germline CDR1 SNHLY, CDR2 FYNNEI. This CDR3 has 16 amino acids. The CDR3 region has the DNA TGTGCCAGCAGTCCTAACCTCCTGAACAGGGTCGCTGAAGCTTTCTTT. It encodes CASSPNLLNRVAEAFF.

The V gene is TRBV2, the J gene TRBJ2-2, with D possibly TRBD1 on 6 matching bases. The CDR3 is 15 residues long. Germline V gene data show CDR1 as SNHLY and CDR2 as FYNNEI. The V gene lost 3 bases and the J gene lost 4 bases, with 12 bases spanning the gap. The CDR3 reads CASSEQGLSTGELFF. The CDR3 DNA reads as TGTGCCAGCAGTGAGCAGGGGCTAAGCACCGGGGAGCTGTTTTTT.

This chain uses TRBV7-2 with TRBJ2-5, with a possible D match to TRBD1 (5 bases). V was clipped by 3 bases and J by 0 bases, with 11 bases between them. The length of the CDR3 is 15 residues. Germline V gene data show CDR1 as SGHTA and CDR2 as FQGNSA. CDR3 region: CASSLLATDQETQYF. The CDR3 nucleotides read TGTGCCAGCAGCTTGTTGGCGACAGACCAAGAGACCCAGTACTTC.

V usage is TRBV12-3 or TRBV12-4 and J usage is TRBJ2-5; 7 nucleotides line up with TRBD2. The CDR3 spans 17 residues. V lost 3 bases and J lost 6; bases outside the gene matches: 16. The CDR3 region is CASSLRDGTTGGQTQYF. In DNA form, the CDR3 reads TGTGCCAGCAGTTTGAGGGACGGGACTACCGGTGGGCAGACCCAGTACTTC.

This clonotype was found a few times. The V gene is TRBV19, the J gene TRBJ1-1; D unresolved. The CDR3 is made up of 15 amino acids. Germline loops: CDR1 LNHDA, CDR2 SQIVND (reference sequence). V lost 6 bases to trimming and J lost 1 base, with 15 bases between them. CDR3 coding DNA: TGTGCCAGTAGCCTTGACAACCGGCGGAACACTGAAGCTTTCTTT. Its protein product is CASSLDNRRNTEAFF.

This clonotype was recorded only once. The chain combines TRBV29-1 with TRBJ1-2, with unresolved D. The CDR3 contains 9 residues. With 7 bases removed from V and 8 bases from J, the gap between germline ends came to 8 bases. Per the germline V gene, CDR1 is SQVTM and CDR2 is ANQGSEA. This CDR3 reads CSAVGGYTF. Written as DNA, the CDR3 is TGCAGCGCTGTAGGCGGCTACACCTTC.